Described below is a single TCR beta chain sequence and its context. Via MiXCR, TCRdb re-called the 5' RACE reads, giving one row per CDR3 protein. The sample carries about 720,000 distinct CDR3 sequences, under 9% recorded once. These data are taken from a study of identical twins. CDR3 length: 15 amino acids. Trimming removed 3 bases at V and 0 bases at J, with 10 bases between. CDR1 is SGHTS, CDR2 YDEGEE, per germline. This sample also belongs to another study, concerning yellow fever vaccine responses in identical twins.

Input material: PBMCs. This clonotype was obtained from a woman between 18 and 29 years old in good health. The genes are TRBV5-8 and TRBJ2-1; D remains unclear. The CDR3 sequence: CASSWLGGSYNEQFF. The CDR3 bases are TGTGCCAGCAGCTGGTTAGGTGGCTCCTACAATGAGCAGTTCTTC.